The 14 T cell receptor beta chains given below trace back to one sample, sequenced in a study of blood T cells in healthy people across ages. A sample-barcoded 5' primer and a J-beta primer mix were used in a second PCR of roughly 7 to 12 cycles. MiXCR, applied by TCRdb to the 5' RACE reads, yields one record per CDR3 protein. The data show around 1,100,000 distinct CDR3 sequences, more than 30% seen once. The sequenced sample consisted of blood. These receptors came from a man between 18 and 35 years old in good health.

The gene calls are TRBV2 and TRBJ2-3; D not resolved. The germline V gene encodes CDR1 SNHLY and CDR2 FYNNEI. The CDR3 covers 12 residues. Trimming left V 8 bases short and J 2 bases short, with 8 bases between. The CDR3 sequence: CASEKLTDTQYF. CDR3 nucleotide sequence: TGTGCCAGCGAGAAGCTCACAGATACGCAGTATTTT.

Here the CDR3 DNA reads TGTGCCAGCACCTCCGTCGGGGCGGAGAAGAACACTGAAGCTTTCTTT. This codes for CASTSVGAEKNTEAFF. The V gene is TRBV7-9, the J gene TRBJ1-1; D might be TRBD1 (5 bases). Germline-derived CDR1 and CDR2 are SEHNR and FQNEAQ (reference sequence). The CDR3 covers 16 residues. Deletions cut 7 bases from V and 1 base from J, with 19 bases between.

In this sample, this clonotype turned up a few times. V is TRBV12-3 or TRBV12-4 and J is TRBJ2-7, with D possibly matching TRBD2 (5 bases). The CDR3 sequence is 20 residues long. Trimming took off 6 bases at V and 5 bases at J, with 35 bases between the two ends. For the CDR3, the DNA is TGTGCCAGCAGCCCACTAGGCTCAACGTTACATTGGCAGAGTGTCCACGAGCAGTACTTC. Protein: CASSPLGSTLHWQSVHEQYF.

This chain links TRBV4-3 with TRBJ1-4; 10 nucleotides align to TRBD1. This CDR3 contains 22 residues. Trimming took 0 bases from V and 7 from J; bases not matched to a gene: 23. Germline V gene sequence: CDR1 LGHNA, CDR2 YSLEER. The CDR3 region has the DNA TGCGCCAGCAGCCAAGAATCTTCAAGACAGGGGGCGATTGGGGCGAGGAGTGAAAAACTGTTTTTT. Translation gives CASSQESSRQGAIGARSEKLFF.

The chain has TRBV20-1 and TRBJ2-5; D gene uncertain. The CDR3 covers 11 residues. V dropped 2 bases and J dropped 7 bases, with 8 bases sitting between them. Germline CDR1 and CDR2: DFQATT and SNEGSKA (reference sequence). In DNA form, the CDR3 reads TGCAGTGCTAGAAGAACAGTGACCCAGTACTTC. It codes for CSARRTVTQYF.

The chain recombines TRBV9 with TRBJ1-1; D not certain. V lost 4 bases and J 2 bases, leaving 18 bases between the germline ends. The CDR3 length is 16 residues. Germline loops: CDR1 SGDLS, CDR2 YYNGEE. The CDR3: CASSPHPNTENTEAFF. The CDR3 bases are TGTGCCAGCAGCCCCCATCCCAACACAGAAAACACTGAAGCTTTCTTT. Supplemented by reference TRBV9 and TRBJ1-1, the full variable domain reads DSGVTQTPKHLITATGQRVTLRCSPRSGDLSVYWYQQSLDQGLQFLIQYYNGEERAKGNILERFSAQQFPDLHSELNLSSLELGDSALYFCASSPHPNTENTEAFFGQGTRLTVV.

The chain uses TRBV20-1 and TRBJ1-1; no clear D gene. The CDR3 loop spans 12 amino acids. Germline CDR1 DFQATT, CDR2 SNEGSKA (reference sequence). Between the trimmed V and J ends, which lost 5 bases and 3 bases, there was a span of 10 bases. The CDR3 reads CSADRHDTEAFF. Here the CDR3 DNA reads TGCAGTGCTGACCGACATGACACTGAAGCTTTCTTT.

This clonotype has just a few counts. V is TRBV7-3 and J is TRBJ1-5; D is perhaps TRBD1 (6 bases). Germline-derived CDR1 and CDR2 are SGHTA and FQGTGA. The germline V and J ends were trimmed by 6 bases and 0 bases, with 15 bases remaining between them. The CDR3 has 16 amino acids. The CDR3 is CASRHETGDSNQPQHF. In nucleotides, the CDR3 is TGTGCCAGCAGACATGAGACAGGCGATAGCAATCAGCCCCAGCATTTT.

There are a few counts of this clonotype. The CDR3 is CASSLGDFPVMSYEQYF. The CDR3 nucleotides read TGTGCCAGCAGTTTAGGGGACTTCCCTGTTATGTCCTACGAGCAGTACTTC. The chain employs TRBV12-3 or TRBV12-4 and TRBJ2-7; tentative D call: TRBD2 (6 bases). This CDR3 contains 17 residues. Between the trimmed V and J ends, which lost 1 base and 1 base, there was a span of 17 bases.

Of note for this clonotype: An end of the junction does not agree with germline; a read error may underlie this. This sequence joins TRBV20-1 and TRBJ2-1; D possibly corresponds to TRBD1 (6 bases). The CDR3 sequence is 13 residues long. Germline-derived CDR1 and CDR2 are DFQATT and SNEGSKA (reference sequence). CDR3 DNA sequence: TGCAGTCCTAGCAGGGGAAGGTACAATGAGCAGTTCTTC. Translation gives CSPSRGRYNEQFF.

The chain is built from TRBV12-3 or TRBV12-4 and TRBJ2-7, with TRBD2 matching 15 bases. The V gene end was trimmed by 0 bases and the J gene end by 2 bases; junction bases not matched to a gene: 2. The CDR3 is made up of 17 amino acids. The CDR3: CASSLAGTSGGTYEQYF. CDR3 nucleotide sequence: TGTGCCAGCAGTTTAGCCGGGACTAGCGGGGGGACCTACGAGCAGTACTTC.

This clonotype came up once. A much larger clone lies one base from this, so it may be a read error. This chain joins TRBV29-1 and TRBJ2-1; a weak D match, TRBD2 (7 bases). The CDR3 contains 16 residues. Germline loops: CDR1 SQVTM, CDR2 ANQGSEA. Here the CDR3 DNA reads TGCAGCGTTGAAGATAGGGGGGGACCCCCTGGGGATGAGCAGTCCTTC. Its translation is CSVEDRGGPPGDEQSF.

The table lists this clonotype with a count of one. The gene calls are TRBV20-1 and TRBJ2-1, with D hard to call. This CDR3 has 10 amino acids. Trimming took off 6 bases at V and 9 bases at J, with 9 bases between the two ends. Germline V lookup: CDR1 DFQATT, CDR2 SNEGSKA (reference sequence). CDR3 amino acids: CSARLGEQFF. Written as DNA, the CDR3 is TGCAGTGCCCGCTTGGGTGAGCAGTTCTTC.

V is TRBV6-5 and J is TRBJ2-1; no firm D call. V shed 5 bases and J shed 3 bases, with 14 bases lying between them. Germline CDR1 and CDR2: MNHEY and SVGAGI. The CDR3 has 15 amino acids. CDR3 sequence (DNA): TGTGCCAGCAGTACCGCCCCGTGGGTCTACAATGAGCAGTTCTTC. It is translated as CASSTAPWVYNEQFF.